What follows are 14 T cell receptor beta chains derived from one specimen sequenced in a study of naive and memory T cell subsets. An oligonucleotide containing a UMI was ligated to the 3' end of TCR cDNA. Amplification of ligated cDNA took four PCR rounds with SP2 and nested alpha and beta constant primers. Via MiXCR, TCRdb re-called the 5' RACE reads, giving one row per CDR3 protein. Of roughly 62,000 distinct CDR3 sequences listed, more than 6% are singletons. All receptors come from a female donor in good health.

This clonotype was picked up many times. CDR3 loop: CATSNQYEQYF. DNA of the CDR3: TGTGCCACCAGCAACCAGTACGAGCAGTACTTC. V and J are TRBV15 and TRBJ2-7; D call uncertain. CDR3 size: 11 residues. V was cut by 4 bases and J by 4 bases, with 5 bases left in between. Germline V gene lookup returns CDR1 LNHNV and CDR2 YYDKDF (reference sequence). The full variable domain, in which reference TRBV15 and TRBJ2-7 provide the parts outside the CDR3, is DAMVIQNPRYQVTQFGKPVTLSCSQTLNHNVMYWYQQKSSQAPKLLFHYYDKDFNNEADTPDNFQSRRPNTSFCFLDIRSPGLGDTAMYLCATSNQYEQYFGPGTRLTVT.

The gene calls are TRBV5-1 and TRBJ2-1; 7 bases match TRBD1. CDR3 size: 13 residues. Germline V gene sequence: CDR1 SGHRS, CDR2 YFSETQ. V lost 4 bases, J lost 5 bases, and 3 bases stayed unmatched. The CDR3 spells CASSLTGNNEQFF. The CDR3 region has the DNA TGCGCCAGCAGCCTGACAGGGAACAATGAGCAGTTCTTC.

This clonotype was counted a single time. The chain is built from TRBV19 and TRBJ2-2; 7 bases line up with TRBD2. The V gene end was trimmed by 1 base and the J gene end by 6 bases; junction bases not matched to a gene: 2. CDR3 length: 14 amino acids. Germline CDR1 LNHDA, CDR2 SQIVND (reference sequence). The CDR3 bases are TGTGCCAGTAGTATAGGTACTAGCGCCGGGGAGCTGTTTTTT. This encodes CASSIGTSAGELFF.

The CDR3 is CASRPRSSNTGELFF. DNA of the CDR3: TGTGCCAGCAGACCGAGATCGTCGAACACCGGGGAGCTGTTTTTT. The chain employs TRBV14 and TRBJ2-2; D gene ambiguous. Germline V gene sequence: CDR1 SGHDN, CDR2 FVKESK. This CDR3 has 15 amino acids. The V and J ends lost 6 bases and 0 bases respectively, with 11 bases between them.

This clonotype was picked up a small number of times. The rearrangement links TRBV7-9 to TRBJ1-1; D perhaps matches TRBD1 (6 bases). The CDR3 totals 12 residues. V was trimmed by 5 bases and J by 8 bases, leaving 12 bases between them. The germline V gene has CDR1 SEHNR and CDR2 FQNEAQ (reference sequence). This CDR3 reads CASSRTGTEAFF. DNA for the CDR3: TGTGCCAGCAGCAGGACCGGGACAGAAGCTTTCTTT.

The chain uses TRBV6-1 and TRBJ2-2; weak D call: TRBD1 (6 bases). The CDR3 runs to 17 residues. In germline, CDR1 is MNHNS, CDR2 SASEGT. Trimming left V 0 bases short and J 3 bases short, with 14 bases between. The CDR3 sequence is CASSEAPQGRDTGELFF. DNA for the CDR3: TGTGCCAGCAGTGAAGCGCCGCAGGGGCGAGACACCGGGGAGCTGTTTTTT.

The chain combines TRBV28 with TRBJ1-1; 7 bases match TRBD1. Germline CDR1 is MDHEN and CDR2 is SYDVKM. Trimming removed 10 bases from V and 0 bases from J; junction bases left unmatched: 5. This CDR3 spans 13 amino acids. The CDR3 nucleotides are TGTGCCATCACGGGACAGATGAACACTGAAGCTTTCTTT. Protein sequence: CAITGQMNTEAFF.

This clonotype was observed at least ten times. The V and J genes are TRBV5-8 and TRBJ2-6; D uncertain. The CDR3 contains 18 residues. Germline CDR1 SGHTS, CDR2 YDEGEE. V lost 0 bases and J 0 bases, leaving 13 bases between the germline ends. CDR3 sequence reads: CASSLDLLQSSGANVLTF. CDR3 coding DNA: TGTGCCAGCAGCTTGGACTTATTACAGAGCTCTGGGGCCAACGTCCTGACTTTC.

This chain uses TRBV29-1 with TRBJ2-1; 11 bases are a match to TRBD2. After removal of 7 bases from V and 4 bases from J, the junction contained 18 bases not matched to a gene. The CDR3 consists of 18 residues. Germline lookup yields CDR1 SQVTM and CDR2 ANQGSEA. The CDR3 bases are TGCAGCGCTGAGATACTAGCGGGAGCCCCATTACTATACAATGAGCAGTTCTTC. It translates to CSAEILAGAPLLYNEQFF.

The chain couples TRBV5-6 to TRBJ2-5, with D possibly matching TRBD2 (6 bases). The CDR3 has 15 residues. Per the germline V gene, CDR1 is SGHDT and CDR2 is YYEEEE. Trimming took off 1 base at V and 2 bases at J, with 12 bases between the two ends. The CDR3 nucleotides are TGTGCCAGCAGCTTGACCGGGGCGGGGCAAGAGACCCAGTACTTC. Protein sequence: CASSLTGAGQETQYF.

V is TRBV11-1 and J is TRBJ2-5; D call uncertain. The length of the CDR3 is 14 residues. V was trimmed by 5 bases and J by 5 bases, leaving 15 bases between them. The V gene's germline CDR1 is SGHAT and CDR2 FQDESV (reference sequence). CDR3 DNA: TGTGCCAGCAGCCACCGAGTCGGTGTGGAGACCCAGTACTTC. This gives the protein CASSHRVGVETQYF.

This clonotype has only a few counts. The chain has TRBV9 and TRBJ2-1, with D possibly TRBD2 on 6 matching bases. V was cut by 0 bases and J by 1 base, with 11 bases left in between. The CDR3 is 16 residues long. The germline gives CDR1 SGDLS, CDR2 YYNGEE. CDR3 sequence reads: CASSVDLALSYNEQFF. The CDR3 DNA reads as TGTGCCAGCAGCGTAGATCTAGCGCTATCCTACAATGAGCAGTTCTTC.

This clonotype has a handful of counts. The chain couples TRBV27 to TRBJ2-7; D possibly corresponds to TRBD1 (5 bases). Germline V lookup: CDR1 MNHEY, CDR2 SMNVEV (reference sequence). V was clipped by 6 bases and J by 8 bases, with 17 bases between them. This CDR3 is 13 amino acids long. CDR3 bases: TGTGCCAGCAGCCTGGACAAGGGGTACAAGCAGTACTTC. Its protein is CASSLDKGYKQYF.

Only one count was recorded for this clonotype. The rearrangement joins TRBV7-2 to TRBJ2-7, with D maybe TRBD2 (6 bases). CDR1 and CDR2 from the germline V gene are SGHTA and FQGNSA. The V end was cut by 4 bases, the J end by 6 bases, with 10 bases between. This CDR3 comprises 12 residues. The CDR3 spells CASSSVAVEQYF. CDR3 coding DNA: TGTGCCAGCAGCTCGGTAGCGGTCGAGCAGTACTTC. The variable domain in full, completed from reference TRBV7-2 and TRBJ2-7, reads GAGVSQSPSNKVTEKGKDVELRCDPISGHTALYWYRQSLGQGLEFLIYFQGNSAPDKSGLPSDRFSAERTGGSVSTLTIQRTQQEDSAVYLCASSSVAVEQYFGPGTRLTVT.